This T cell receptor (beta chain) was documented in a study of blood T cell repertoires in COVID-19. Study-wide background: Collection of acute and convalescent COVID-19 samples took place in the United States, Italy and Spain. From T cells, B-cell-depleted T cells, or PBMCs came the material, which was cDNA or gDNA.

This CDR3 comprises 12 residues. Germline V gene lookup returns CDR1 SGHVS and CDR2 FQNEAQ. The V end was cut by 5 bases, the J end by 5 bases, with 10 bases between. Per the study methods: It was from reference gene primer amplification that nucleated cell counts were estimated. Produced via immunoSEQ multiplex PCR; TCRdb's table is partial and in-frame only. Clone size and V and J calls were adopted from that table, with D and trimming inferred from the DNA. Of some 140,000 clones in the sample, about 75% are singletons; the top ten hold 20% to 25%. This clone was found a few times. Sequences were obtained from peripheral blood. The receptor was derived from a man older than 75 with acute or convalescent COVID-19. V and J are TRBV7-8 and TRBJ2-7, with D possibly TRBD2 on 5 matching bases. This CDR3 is CASSLGINEQYF. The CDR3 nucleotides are TGTGCCAGCAGCCTCGGGATTAACGAGCAGTACTTC. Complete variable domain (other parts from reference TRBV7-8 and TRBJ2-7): GAGVSQSPRYKVAKRGQDVALRCDPISGHVSLFWYQQALGQGPEFLTYFQNEAQLDKSGLPSDRFFAERPEGSVSTLKIQRTQQEDSAVYLCASSLGINEQYFGPGTRLTVT.